This T cell receptor (beta chain) stems from a study of cytotoxic CD8 clonotypes in ibrutinib-treated CLL. Study background: The study included roughly 10 relapsed/refractory and under 16 treatment-naive patients; 17 to 18 had IGHV unmutated disease. Study-wide results and limits: Samples were collected at differing times from sustained-remission and progressing patients. Ibrutinib response saw clonality rise, and progression saw it return toward baseline. Public clonotypes were uncommon and contracted or stayed stable on treatment.

Of note for this clone: No antigen is known for it.

The repertoire was sequenced with immunoSEQ multiplex PCR; TCRdb's copy has only in-frame clones and lacks some. The repertoire holds 40,000 to 55,000 clones, with around 78% as singletons. Germline V gives CDR1 LGHNA, CDR2 YSLEER. The CDR3 spans 18 residues. Trimming removed 1 base from V and 8 bases from J, with 23 bases in between. Sequenced here: PBMCs, sampled after 24 months of ibrutinib treatment. The TCR was taken from a human donor with chronic lymphocytic leukemia. The rearrangement links TRBV4-3 to TRBJ1-4, with TRBD1 as a possible D gene (6 bases). CDR3 in DNA: TGCGCCAGCAGCCAAGGGGGACTACAGGGTCCTCTACAAGAAAAACTGTTTTTT. Amino acids: CASSQGGLQGPLQEKLFF.